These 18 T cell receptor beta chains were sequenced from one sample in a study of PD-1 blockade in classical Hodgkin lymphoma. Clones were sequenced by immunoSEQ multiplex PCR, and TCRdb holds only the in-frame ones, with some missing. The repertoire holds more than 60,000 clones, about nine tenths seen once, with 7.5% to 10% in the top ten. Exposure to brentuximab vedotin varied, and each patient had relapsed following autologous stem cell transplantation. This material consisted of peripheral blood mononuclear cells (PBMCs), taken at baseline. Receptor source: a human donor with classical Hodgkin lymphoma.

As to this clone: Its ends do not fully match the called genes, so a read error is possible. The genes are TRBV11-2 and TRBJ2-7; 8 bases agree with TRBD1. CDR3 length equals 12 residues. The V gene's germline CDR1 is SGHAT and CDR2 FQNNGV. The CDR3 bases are TGTGCCAGCAGTTTGTACGGGGGACAGGAAGTTTTC. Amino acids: CASSLYGGQEVF.

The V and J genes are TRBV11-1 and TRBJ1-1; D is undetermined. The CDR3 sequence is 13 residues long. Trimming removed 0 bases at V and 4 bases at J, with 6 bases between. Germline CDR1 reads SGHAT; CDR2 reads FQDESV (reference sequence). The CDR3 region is CASSLAGTTEAFF. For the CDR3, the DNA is TGTGCCAGCAGCTTAGCGGGTACCACTGAAGCTTTCTTT.

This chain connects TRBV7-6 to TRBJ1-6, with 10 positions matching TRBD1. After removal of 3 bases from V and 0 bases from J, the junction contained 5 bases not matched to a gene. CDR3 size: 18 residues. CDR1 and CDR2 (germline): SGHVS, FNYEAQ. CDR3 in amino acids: CASSFGTGANSYNSPLHF. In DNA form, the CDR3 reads TGTGCCAGCAGCTTCGGGACAGGGGCGAACTCCTATAATTCACCCCTCCACTTT.

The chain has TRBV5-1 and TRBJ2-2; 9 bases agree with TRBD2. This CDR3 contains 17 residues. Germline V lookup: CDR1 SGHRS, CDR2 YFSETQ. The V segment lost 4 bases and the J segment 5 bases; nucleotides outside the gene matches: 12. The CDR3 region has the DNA TGCGCCAGCAGCCGAAATATGCGGGAGGGGTCGACCGGGGAGCTGTTTTTT. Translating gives CASSRNMREGSTGELFF. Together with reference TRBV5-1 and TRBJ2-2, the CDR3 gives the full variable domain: KAGVTQTPRYLIKTRGQQVTLSCSPISGHRSVSWYQQTPGQGLQFLFEYFSETQRNKGNFPGRFSGRQFSNSRSEMNVSTLELGDSALYLCASSRNMREGSTGELFFGEGSRLTVL.

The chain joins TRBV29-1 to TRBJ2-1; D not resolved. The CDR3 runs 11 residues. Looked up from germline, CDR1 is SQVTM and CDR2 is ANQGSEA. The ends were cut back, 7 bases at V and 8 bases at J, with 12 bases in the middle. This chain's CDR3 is CSGGKGHEQFF. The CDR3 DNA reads TGCAGCGGAGGAAAGGGCCATGAGCAGTTCTTC.

The chain's CDR3 is CASSSGSYNEQFF. CDR3 sequence (DNA): TGCGCCAGCAGCTCGGGATCCTACAATGAGCAGTTCTTC. V usage is TRBV5-1 and J usage is TRBJ2-1, with D possibly being TRBD2 (5 bases). The CDR3 consists of 13 residues. With 3 bases removed from V and 1 base from J, the gap between germline ends came to 5 bases. The V gene's germline CDR1 is SGHRS and CDR2 YFSETQ.

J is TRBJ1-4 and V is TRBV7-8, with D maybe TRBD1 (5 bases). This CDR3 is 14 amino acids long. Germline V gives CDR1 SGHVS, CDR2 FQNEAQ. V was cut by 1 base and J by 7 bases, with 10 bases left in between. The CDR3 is CASSLGGVGEKLFF. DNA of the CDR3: TGTGCCAGCAGCTTAGGAGGGGTCGGTGAAAAACTGTTTTTT.

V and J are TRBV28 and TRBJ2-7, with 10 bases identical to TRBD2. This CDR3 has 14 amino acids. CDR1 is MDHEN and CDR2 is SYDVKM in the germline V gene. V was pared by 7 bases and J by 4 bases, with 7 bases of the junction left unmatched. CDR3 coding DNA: TGTGCCAGCATGAAGCGGGAGGGCTTGTACGAGCAGTACTTC. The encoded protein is CASMKREGLYEQYF.

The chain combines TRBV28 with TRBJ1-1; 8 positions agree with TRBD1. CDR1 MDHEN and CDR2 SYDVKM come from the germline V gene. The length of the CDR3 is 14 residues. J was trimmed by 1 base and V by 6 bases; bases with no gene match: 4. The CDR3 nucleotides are TGTGCCAGCAGGCCGGACAGGGAGAACACTGAAGCTTTCTTT. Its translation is CASRPDRENTEAFF.

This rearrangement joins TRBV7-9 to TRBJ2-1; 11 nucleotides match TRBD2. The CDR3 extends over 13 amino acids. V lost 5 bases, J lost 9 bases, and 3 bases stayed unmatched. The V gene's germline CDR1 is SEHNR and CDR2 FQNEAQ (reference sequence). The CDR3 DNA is TGTGCCAGCAGCGCCGGACTAGCGGGTGAGCAGTTCTTC. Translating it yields CASSAGLAGEQFF.

CDR3 residues: CASSLESGGGYEQYF. In nucleotides, the CDR3 is TGTGCCAGCAGCTTAGAGTCGGGGGGCGGCTACGAGCAGTACTTC. The chain uses TRBV7-8 and TRBJ2-7; TRBD2 might be the D (7 bases). Germline V gene data show CDR1 as SGHVS and CDR2 as FQNEAQ. Trimming took 1 base from V and 3 from J, leaving 13 bases between them. This CDR3 is 15 amino acids long.

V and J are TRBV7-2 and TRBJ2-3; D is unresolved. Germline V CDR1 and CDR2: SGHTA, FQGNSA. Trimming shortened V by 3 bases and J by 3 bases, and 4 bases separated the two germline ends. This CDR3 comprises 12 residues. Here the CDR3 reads CASSFRTDTQYF. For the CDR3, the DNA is TGTGCCAGCAGCTTCAGGACAGATACGCAGTATTTT.

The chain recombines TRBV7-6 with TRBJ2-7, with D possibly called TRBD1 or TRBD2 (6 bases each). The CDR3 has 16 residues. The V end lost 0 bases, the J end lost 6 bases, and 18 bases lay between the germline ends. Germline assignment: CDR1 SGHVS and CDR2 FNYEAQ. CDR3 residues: CASSLAPVVGGGEQYF. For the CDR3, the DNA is TGTGCCAGCAGCTTAGCTCCAGTGGTGGGGGGCGGCGAGCAGTACTTC.

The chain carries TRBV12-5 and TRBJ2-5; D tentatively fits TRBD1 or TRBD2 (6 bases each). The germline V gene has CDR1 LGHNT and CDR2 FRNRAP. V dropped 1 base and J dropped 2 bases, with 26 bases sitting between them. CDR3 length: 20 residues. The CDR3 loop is CASGLARDIRPKTIQETQYF. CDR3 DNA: TGTGCTAGTGGTTTGGCGCGGGACATTAGACCCAAAACGATACAAGAGACCCAGTACTTC.

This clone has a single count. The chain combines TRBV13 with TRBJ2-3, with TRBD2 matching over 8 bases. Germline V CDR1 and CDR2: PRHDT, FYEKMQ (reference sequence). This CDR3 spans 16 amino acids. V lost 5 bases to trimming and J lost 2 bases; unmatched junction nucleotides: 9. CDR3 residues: CASSAITSGNTDTQYF. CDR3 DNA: TGTGCCAGCAGCGCCATCACTAGCGGAAACACAGATACGCAGTATTTT. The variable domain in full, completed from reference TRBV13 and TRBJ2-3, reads AAGVIQSPRHLIKEKRETATLKCYPIPRHDTVYWYQQGPGQDPQFLISFYEKMQSDKGSIPDRFSAQQFSDYHSELNMSSLELGDSALYFCASSAITSGNTDTQYFGPGTRLTVL.

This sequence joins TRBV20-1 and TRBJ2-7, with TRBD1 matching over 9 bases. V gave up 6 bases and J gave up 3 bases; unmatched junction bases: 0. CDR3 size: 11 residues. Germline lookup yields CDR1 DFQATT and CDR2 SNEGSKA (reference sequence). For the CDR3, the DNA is TGCAGTGCGGGACAGGGCTACGAGCAGTACTTC. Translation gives CSAGQGYEQYF.

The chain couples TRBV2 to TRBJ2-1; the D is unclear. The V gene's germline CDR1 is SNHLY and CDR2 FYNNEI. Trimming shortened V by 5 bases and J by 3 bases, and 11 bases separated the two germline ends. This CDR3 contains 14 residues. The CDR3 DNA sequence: TGTGCCAGCAGTACAGATACCCTCTACAATGAGCAGTTCTTC. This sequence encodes CASSTDTLYNEQFF.

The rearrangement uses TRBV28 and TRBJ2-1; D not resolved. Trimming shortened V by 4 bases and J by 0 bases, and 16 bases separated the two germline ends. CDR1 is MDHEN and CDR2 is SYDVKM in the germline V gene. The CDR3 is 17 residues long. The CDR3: CASSYTLTDLSYNEQFF. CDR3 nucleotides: TGTGCCAGCAGTTACACCCTCACGGACCTCTCCTACAATGAGCAGTTCTTC. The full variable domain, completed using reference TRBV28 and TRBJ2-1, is DVKVTQSSRYLVKRTGEKVFLECVQDMDHENMFWYRQDPGLGLRLIYFSYDVKMKEKGDIPEGYSVSREKKERFSLILESASTNQTSMYLCASSYTLTDLSYNEQFFGPGTRLTVL.